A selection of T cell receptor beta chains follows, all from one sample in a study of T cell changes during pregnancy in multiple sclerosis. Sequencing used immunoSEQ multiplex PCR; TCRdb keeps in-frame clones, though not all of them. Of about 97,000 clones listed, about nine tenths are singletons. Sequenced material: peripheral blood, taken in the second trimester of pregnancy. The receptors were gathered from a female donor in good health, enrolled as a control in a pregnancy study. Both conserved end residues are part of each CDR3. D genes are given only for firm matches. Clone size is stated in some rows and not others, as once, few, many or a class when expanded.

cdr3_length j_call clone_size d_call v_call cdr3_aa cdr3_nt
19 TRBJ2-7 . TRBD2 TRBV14 CASSLPGTSGRWSSYEQYF TGTGCCAGCAGCCTCCCCGGGACTAGCGGGAGATGGAGCTCCTACGAGCAGTACTTC
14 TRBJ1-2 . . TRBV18 CASSPETAYYGYTF TGTGCCAGCTCCCCAGAGACAGCTTACTATGGCTACACCTTC
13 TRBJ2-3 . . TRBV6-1 CASNTPGTDTQYF TGTGCCAGCAACACCCCAGGGACAGATACGCAGTATTTT
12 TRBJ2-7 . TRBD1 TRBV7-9 CASGQGTSEQYF TGTGCCAGCGGACAGGGGACAAGCGAGCAGTACTTC
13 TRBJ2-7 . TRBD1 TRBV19 CASSPGQAYEQYF TGTGCCAGTAGCCCCGGACAGGCCTACGAGCAGTACTTC
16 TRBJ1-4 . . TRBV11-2 CASSSNAGGALEKLFF TGTGCCAGCAGCTCAAACGCGGGGGGCGCATTAGAAAAACTGTTTTTT
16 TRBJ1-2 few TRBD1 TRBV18 CASSPRTGEANYGYTF TGTGCCAGCTCACCCCGGACAGGGGAAGCTAACTATGGCTACACCTTC
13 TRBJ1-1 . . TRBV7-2 CASSFGGGTEAFF TGTGCCAGCAGCTTCGGCGGTGGGACTGAAGCTTTCTTT
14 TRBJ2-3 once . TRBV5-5 CASSSGGGWDTQYF TGTGCCAGCAGCTCTGGAGGAGGGTGGGATACGCAGTATTTT
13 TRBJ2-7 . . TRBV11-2 CASSVDRRYEQYF TGTGCCAGCAGCGTGGACAGAAGATACGAGCAGTACTTC
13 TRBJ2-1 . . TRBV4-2 CASSQRGSNEQFF TGTGCCAGCAGCCAAAGGGGAAGCAATGAGCAGTTCTTC
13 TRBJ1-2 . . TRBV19 CASSMAGILGYTF TGTGCCAGTAGTATGGCGGGGATCCTGGGCTACACCTTC
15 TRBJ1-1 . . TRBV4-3 CASSQAPGGHTEAFF TGCGCCAGCAGCCAAGCTCCCGGCGGGCACACTGAAGCTTTCTTT
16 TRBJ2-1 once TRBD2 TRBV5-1 CASSLSLAGPTDEQFF TGCGCCAGCAGCTTGAGTCTAGCGGGGCCGACCGATGAGCAGTTCTTC
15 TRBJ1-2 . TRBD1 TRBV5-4 CASSPSRGRDYGYTF TGTGCCAGCAGCCCGAGCAGGGGGCGAGACTATGGCTACACCTTC
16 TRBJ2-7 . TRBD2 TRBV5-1 CASSSGLAPSSYEQYF TGCGCCAGCAGCTCGGGACTAGCGCCTAGCTCCTACGAGCAGTACTTC
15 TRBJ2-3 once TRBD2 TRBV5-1 CASSFGGGITDTQYF TGCGCCAGCAGCTTCGGCGGGGGGATCACAGATACGCAGTATTTT
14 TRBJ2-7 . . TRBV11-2 CASSLDGGRNEQYF TGTGCCAGCAGCTTAGATGGGGGGAGGAACGAGCAGTACTTC
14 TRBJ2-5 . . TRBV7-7 CASSLYGERETQYF TGTGCCAGCAGCTTATACGGAGAGAGGGAGACCCAGTACTTC
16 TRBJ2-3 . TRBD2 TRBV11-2 CASSLVGGRAPDTQYF TGTGCCAGCAGCTTAGTTGGCGGGAGGGCCCCAGATACGCAGTATTTT
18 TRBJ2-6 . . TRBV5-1 CASYAVQGLFSGANVLTF TGCGCCAGCTACGCGGTCCAGGGCCTATTCTCTGGGGCCAACGTCCTGACTTTC
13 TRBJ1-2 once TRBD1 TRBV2 CASSDGTGYGYTF TGTGCCAGCAGTGACGGGACAGGGTATGGCTACACCTTC
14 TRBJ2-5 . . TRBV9 CASSVGASQETQYF TGTGCCAGCAGCGTAGGGGCTTCCCAAGAGACCCAGTACTTC
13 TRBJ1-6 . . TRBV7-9 CASSFSGNSPLHF TGTGCCAGCAGCTTCTCGGGGAATTCACCCCTCCACTTT
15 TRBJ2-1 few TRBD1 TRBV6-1 CASSETGGNFNEQFF TGTGCCAGCAGCGAGACAGGGGGGAATTTCAATGAGCAGTTCTTC
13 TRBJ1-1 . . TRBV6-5 CASSSGGKNKAFF TGTGCCAGCAGTTCCGGCGGAAAAAACAAGGCTTTCTTT
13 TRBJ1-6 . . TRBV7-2 CASSLAGSGPLHF TGTGCCAGCAGCTTAGCGGGCAGTGGACCCCTCCACTTT
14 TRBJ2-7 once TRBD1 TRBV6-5 CASSITGGTGEQYF TGTGCCAGCAGCATCACAGGGGGCACGGGCGAGCAGTACTTC
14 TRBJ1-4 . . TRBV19 CASSTGQFNEKLFF TGTGCCAGTAGTACCGGACAGTTTAATGAAAAACTGTTTTTT
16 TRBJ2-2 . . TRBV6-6 CASSSDINRDTGELFF TGTGCCAGCAGTTCCGACATCAACAGGGACACCGGGGAGCTGTTTTTT
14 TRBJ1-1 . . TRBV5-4 CASSLGQGGTEAFF TGTGCCAGCAGCTTGGGGCAGGGTGGCACTGAAGCTTTCTTT
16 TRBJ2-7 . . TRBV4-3 CASSQDLGGGSYEQYF TGCGCCAGCAGCCAAGATCTGGGGGGAGGCTCCTACGAGCAGTACTTC
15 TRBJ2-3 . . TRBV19 CASRAVDFGTDTQYF TGTGCCAGTAGAGCGGTAGATTTCGGCACAGATACGCAGTATTTT
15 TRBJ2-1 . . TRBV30 CAWSVGGARYNEQFF TGTGCCTGGAGTGTAGGGGGGGCGCGGTACAATGAGCAGTTCTTC
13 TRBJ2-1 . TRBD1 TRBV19 CASSDLLLPGGFF TGTGCCAGTAGCGACCTTCTTCTCCCAGGGGGGTTCTTC
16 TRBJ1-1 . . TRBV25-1 CASSEYVRQGRTEAFF TGTGCCAGCAGTGAATATGTTAGGCAGGGAAGGACTGAAGCTTTCTTT
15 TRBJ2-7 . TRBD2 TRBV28 CASSKPGLAAYEQYF TGTGCCAGCAGTAAACCGGGACTAGCGGCTTACGAGCAGTACTTC
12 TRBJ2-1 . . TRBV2 CASRRAVNEQFF TGTGCCAGCAGGAGGGCGGTCAATGAGCAGTTCTTC
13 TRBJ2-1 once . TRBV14 CASSLAAGNEQFF TGTGCCAGCAGCCTAGCCGCCGGCAATGAGCAGTTCTTC
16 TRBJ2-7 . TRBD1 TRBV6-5 CASSWRTGLPPYEQYF TGTGCCAGCAGTTGGAGGACAGGACTCCCCCCCTACGAGCAGTACTTC
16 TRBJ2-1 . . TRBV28 CASSTLFGPLNNEQFF TGTGCCAGCAGCACTCTTTTCGGTCCCCTCAACAATGAGCAGTTCTTC
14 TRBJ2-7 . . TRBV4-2 CASSQDVGPYEQYF TGTGCCAGCAGCCAAGATGTGGGGCCCTACGAGCAGTACTTC
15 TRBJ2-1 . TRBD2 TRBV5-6 CASSSPSGGVDEQFF TGTGCCAGCAGTTCGCCTAGCGGGGGGGTCGATGAGCAGTTCTTC
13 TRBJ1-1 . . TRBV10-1 CASSGACNTEAFF TGCGCCAGCAGTGGTGCGTGTAACACTGAAGCTTTCTTT
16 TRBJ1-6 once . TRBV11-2 CASSLVGSSYNSPLHF TGTGCCAGCAGCTTAGTGGGCAGCTCCTATAATTCACCCCTCCACTTT
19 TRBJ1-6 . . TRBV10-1 CASSDVGGPPRSYNSPLHF TGCGCCAGCAGTGATGTCGGGGGGCCCCCTAGATCCTATAATTCACCCCTCCACTTT
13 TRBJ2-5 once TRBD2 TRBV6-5 CASSSSGVGTQYF TGTGCCAGCAGTTCAAGCGGGGTAGGGACCCAGTACTTC
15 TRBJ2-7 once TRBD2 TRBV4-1 CASSQDPAGIYEQYF TGCGCCAGCAGCCAAGATCCAGCGGGGATTTACGAGCAGTACTTC
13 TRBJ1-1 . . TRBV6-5 CASSYRGGGGAFF TGTGCCAGCAGTTACCGTGGAGGCGGTGGGGCTTTCTTT
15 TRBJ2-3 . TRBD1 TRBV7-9 CASSRRQGITDTQYF TGTGCCAGCAGCCGTCGACAGGGGATAACAGATACGCAGTATTTT
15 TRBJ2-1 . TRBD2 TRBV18 CASSLTSGTDNEQFF TGTGCCAGCTCGCTGACTAGCGGGACCGACAATGAGCAGTTCTTC
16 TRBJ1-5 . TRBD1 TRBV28 CASSLSLGQTNQPQHF TGTGCCAGCAGTTTATCCCTGGGACAGACCAATCAGCCCCAGCATTTT
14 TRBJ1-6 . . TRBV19 CASSIGGHDSPLHF TGTGCCAGTAGTATTGGGGGACATGACTCACCCCTCCACTTT